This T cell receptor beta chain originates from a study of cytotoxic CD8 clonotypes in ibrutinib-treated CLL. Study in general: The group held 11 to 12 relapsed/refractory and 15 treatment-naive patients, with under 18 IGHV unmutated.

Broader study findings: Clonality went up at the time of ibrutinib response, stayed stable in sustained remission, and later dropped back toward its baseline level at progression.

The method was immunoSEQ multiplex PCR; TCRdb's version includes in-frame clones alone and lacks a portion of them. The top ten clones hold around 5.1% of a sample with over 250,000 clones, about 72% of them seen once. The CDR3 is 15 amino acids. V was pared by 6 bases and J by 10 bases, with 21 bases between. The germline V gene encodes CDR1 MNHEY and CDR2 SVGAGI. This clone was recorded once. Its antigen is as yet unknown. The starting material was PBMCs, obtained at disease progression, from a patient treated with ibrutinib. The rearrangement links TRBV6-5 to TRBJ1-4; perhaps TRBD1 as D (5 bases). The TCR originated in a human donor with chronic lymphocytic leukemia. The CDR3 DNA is TGTGCCAGCAGCCCTCCCGGGACCGTCGCGGGAAAACTGTTTTTT. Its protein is CASSPPGTVAGKLFF.